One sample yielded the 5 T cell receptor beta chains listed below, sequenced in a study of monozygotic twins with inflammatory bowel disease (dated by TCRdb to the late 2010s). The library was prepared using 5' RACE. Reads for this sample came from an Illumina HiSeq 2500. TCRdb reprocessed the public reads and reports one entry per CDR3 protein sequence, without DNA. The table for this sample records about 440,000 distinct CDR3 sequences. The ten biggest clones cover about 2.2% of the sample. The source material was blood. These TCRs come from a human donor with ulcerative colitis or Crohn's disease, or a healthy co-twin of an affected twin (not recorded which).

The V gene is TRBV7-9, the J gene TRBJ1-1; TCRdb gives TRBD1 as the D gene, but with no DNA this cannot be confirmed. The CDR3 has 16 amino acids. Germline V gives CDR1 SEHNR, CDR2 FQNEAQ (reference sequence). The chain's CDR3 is CASRQGWGQENTEAFF. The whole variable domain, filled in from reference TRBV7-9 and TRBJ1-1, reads DTGVSQNPRHKITKRGQNVTFRCDPISEHNRLYWYRQTLGQGPEFLTYFQNEAQLEKSRLLSDRFSAERPKGSFSTLEIQRTEQGDSAMYLCASRQGWGQENTEAFFGQGTRLTVV.

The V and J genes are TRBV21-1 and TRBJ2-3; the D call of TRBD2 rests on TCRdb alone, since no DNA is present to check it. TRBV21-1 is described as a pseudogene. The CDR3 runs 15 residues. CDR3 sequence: CASSKGGLATDTQYF.

CDR3 residues: CASSEYMVAGGPSGELFF. The V gene is TRBV25-1, the J gene TRBJ2-2; TCRdb selects TRBD2, and the lack of DNA leaves this call unchecked. Looked up from germline, CDR1 is MGHDK and CDR2 is SYGVNS. The CDR3 sequence is 18 residues long.

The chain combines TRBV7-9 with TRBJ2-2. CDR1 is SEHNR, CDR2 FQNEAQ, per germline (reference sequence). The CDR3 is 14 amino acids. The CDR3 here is CARSGLSNTGELFF.

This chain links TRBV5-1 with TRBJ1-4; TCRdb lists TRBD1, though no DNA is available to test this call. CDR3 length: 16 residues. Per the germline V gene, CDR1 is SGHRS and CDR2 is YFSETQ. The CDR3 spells CASSLVATRVDEKLFF.